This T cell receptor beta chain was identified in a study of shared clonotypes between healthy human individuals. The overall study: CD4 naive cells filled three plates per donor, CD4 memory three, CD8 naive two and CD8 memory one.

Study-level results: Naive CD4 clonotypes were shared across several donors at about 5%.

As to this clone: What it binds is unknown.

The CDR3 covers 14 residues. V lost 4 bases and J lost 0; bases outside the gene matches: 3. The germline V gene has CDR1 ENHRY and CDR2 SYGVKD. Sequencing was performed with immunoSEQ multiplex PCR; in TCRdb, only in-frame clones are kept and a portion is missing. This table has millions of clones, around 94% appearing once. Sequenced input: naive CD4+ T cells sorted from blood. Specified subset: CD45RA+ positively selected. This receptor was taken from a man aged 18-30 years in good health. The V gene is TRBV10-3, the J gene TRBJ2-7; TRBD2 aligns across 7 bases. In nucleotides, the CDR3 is TGTGCCATCAGTGGGGGACTACACTCCTACGAGCAGTACTTC. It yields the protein CAISGGLHSYEQYF.